This T cell receptor (beta chain) is from a study of blood T cell repertoires in COVID-19. Study-wide context: Acute and convalescent COVID-19 specimens originated in the United States, Italy and Spain.

Trimming removed 5 bases from V and 8 bases from J, with 12 bases in between. Germline CDR1 MNHEY, CDR2 SVGAGI. The CDR3 covers 12 residues. In the original processing: Using reference gene primer amplification, nucleated cell counts were estimated. Sequencing was performed with immunoSEQ multiplex PCR; in TCRdb, only in-frame clones are kept and a portion is missing. Clonal size and the V and J genes are those of that table, whereas D and trimming came from the DNA. The sample has over 200,000 clones, 90% seen once; the top ten hold less than 3%. Patients from Seattle were sampled longitudinally, starting during active infection.

The specimen was peripheral blood. This receptor was obtained from a man aged 25-45 years with COVID-19, enrolled during active disease. The chain couples TRBV6-5 to TRBJ1-2; D ambiguous. The CDR3 coding sequence is TGTGCCAGCAGTACCCGGGTTTCCGGCTACACCTTC. Translating gives CASSTRVSGYTF.